The following is a TCR beta chain sequence with its context. Mismatch with germline at one junction end may stem from a read error. This entry is derived from a study of blood T cells in healthy people across ages. Looking at the study overall: About one barcoded beta molecule per two T cells came from capture by template switching.

PBMCs were isolated at a quantity of at least 6 million per sample. Looked up from germline, CDR1 is ENHRY and CDR2 is SYGVKD. This CDR3 has 14 residues. A second PCR of 7 to 11 cycles used a sample-barcoded 5' primer and a J-beta primer mix. Each CDR3 protein gets one entry after TCRdb re-called the 5' RACE reads with MiXCR. The repertoire includes 1.4 million to 1.5 million distinct CDR3 sequences, roughly 45% of them detected once, and less than 8% sits in the top ten. The sequence was obtained from a young woman in good health. V and J are TRBV10-3 and TRBJ2-3; tentatively, D is TRBD1 (7 bases). What was sequenced was blood. The CDR3 DNA reads TGTGCCATCGTGGAGGGACAGAGCACAGACACGCAGTATTTT. Amino acids: CAIVEGQSTDTQYF.